These 29 T cell receptor beta chains share one sample of origin, sequenced in a study of OX40 agonist ivuxolimab in advanced cancers. Some clones are missing from TCRdb's copy, which holds only in-frame ones; the method was immunoSEQ multiplex PCR. Of tens of thousands of clones in the sample, roughly 80% are singletons; the top ten hold around 5%. The starting material was CD4+ or CD8+ T cells sorted from blood, obtained in a trial of the OX40 agonist ivuxolimab. The receptors were sampled from an adult with an advanced solid tumor such as melanoma, head and neck, liver or kidney cancer.

The rearrangement links TRBV18 to TRBJ1-2; a weak D match, TRBD1 (6 bases). This CDR3 spans 14 amino acids. V lost 4 bases to trimming and J lost 2 bases, with 11 bases between them. CDR1 and CDR2 from the germline V gene are KGHSH and LQKENI. This chain's CDR3 is CASSLNRENYGYTF. Here the CDR3 DNA reads TGTGCCAGCTCACTGAACAGGGAGAACTATGGCTACACCTTC. The complete variable domain, with remaining parts taken from reference TRBV18 and TRBJ1-2, reads NAGVMQNPRHLVRRRGQEARLRCSPMKGHSHVYWYRQLPEEGLKFMVYLQKENIIDESGMPKERFSAEFPKEGPSILRIQQVVRGDSAAYFCASSLNRENYGYTFGSGTRLTVV.

J is TRBJ1-3 and V is TRBV5-4; 9 nucleotides match TRBD1. This CDR3 comprises 17 residues. CDR1 is SGHNT, CDR2 YYREEE, per germline (reference sequence). With 4 bases clipped from V and 0 bases from J, the junction kept 8 bases outside the gene matches. Here the CDR3 reads CASSPGTGRGSGNTIYF. CDR3 nucleotide sequence: TGTGCCAGCAGCCCGGGGACAGGGAGAGGCTCTGGAAACACCATATATTTT.

The genes are TRBV18 and TRBJ2-1; D is perhaps TRBD1 (6 bases). V lost 1 base and J 9 bases, leaving 13 bases between the germline ends. The CDR3 extends over 14 amino acids. From germline, CDR1 is KGHSH and CDR2 LQKENI. The CDR3 bases are TGTGCCAGCTCACCACAGGGGGTCTCTGGTGAGCAGTTCTTC. Translated, it gives CASSPQGVSGEQFF.

The chain has TRBV11-2 and TRBJ2-7; D remains ambiguous. V lost 5 bases and J 2 bases, leaving 13 bases between the germline ends. CDR3 length: 14 residues. The V gene's germline CDR1 is SGHAT and CDR2 FQNNGV. The CDR3 reads CASSTWPSPYEQYF. The CDR3 region has the DNA TGTGCCAGCAGCACCTGGCCTTCCCCCTACGAGCAGTACTTC.

The chain employs TRBV7-2 and TRBJ2-1, with 10 bases matching TRBD2. Germline V gene data show CDR1 as SGHTA and CDR2 as FQGNSA. The J segment lost 1 base and the V segment lost 0 bases, leaving 0 bases of the junction unmatched. This CDR3 region has 16 residues. The CDR3 protein is CASSLASGGSYNEQFF. The CDR3 DNA is TGTGCCAGCAGCTTAGCTAGCGGGGGGTCCTACAATGAGCAGTTCTTC.

The V call is TRBV6-6, the J call TRBJ2-2, with D possibly matching TRBD2 (6 bases). This CDR3 contains 13 residues. Per germline, CDR1 MNHNY and CDR2 SVGAGI (reference sequence). The ends were cut back, 4 bases at V and 8 bases at J, with 11 bases in the middle. DNA of the CDR3: TGTGCCAGCAGTTCCCGGAGGGAAGGGGAGCTGTTTTTT. Its protein product is CASSSRREGELFF.

This chain links TRBV5-4 with TRBJ2-3; TRBD1 matches at 12 bases. The CDR3 extends over 17 amino acids. Germline CDR1 SGHNT, CDR2 YYREEE (reference sequence). The J segment lost 1 base and the V segment lost 2 bases, leaving 5 bases of the junction unmatched. In DNA form, the CDR3 reads TGTGCCAGCAGCTTTCGGGACAGGGGGCTCGGCACAGATACGCAGTATTTT. Protein sequence: CASSFRDRGLGTDTQYF.

This chain joins TRBV5-4 and TRBJ2-2; TRBD1 matches 10 bases. Germline-derived CDR1 and CDR2 are SGHNT and YYREEE (reference sequence). CDR3 size: 19 residues. J was trimmed by 0 bases and V by 0 bases; bases with no gene match: 8. This CDR3 reads CASSLDPPGTGANTGELFF. In DNA, the CDR3 is TGTGCCAGCAGCTTGGACCCGCCTGGGACAGGGGCGAACACCGGGGAGCTGTTTTTT.

The V gene is TRBV27, the J gene TRBJ2-1, with D possibly TRBD2 on 6 matching bases. Germline V CDR1 and CDR2: MNHEY, SMNVEV (reference sequence). This CDR3 region has 15 residues. V lost 7 bases to trimming and J lost 5 bases, with 18 bases between them. CDR3 loop: CASTGLGEENNEQFF. DNA for the CDR3: TGTGCCAGCACTGGGTTGGGGGAGGAAAACAATGAGCAGTTCTTC.

This clone was seen a few times. V gene TRBV5-6 combines with J gene TRBJ1-5; weak D call: TRBD1 (5 bases). This CDR3 spans 13 amino acids. Trimming shortened V by 5 bases and J by 1 base, and 7 bases separated the two germline ends. Germline V gene data show CDR1 as SGHDT and CDR2 as YYEEEE. This CDR3 is CASSDSSNQPQHF. CDR3 in DNA: TGTGCCAGCAGTGACAGCAGCAATCAGCCCCAGCATTTT.

On this clone itself: The identical CDR3 is also encoded by other nucleotide sequences in the sample. The J gene is TRBJ1-1, the V gene TRBV7-6, with D possibly being TRBD1 (5 bases). Trimming pared 3 bases from V and 3 bases from J, leaving 8 bases between. CDR1 SGHVS and CDR2 FNYEAQ come from the germline V gene. The CDR3 sequence is 13 residues long. The CDR3 loop reads CASSFDSYTEAFF. In DNA, the CDR3 is TGTGCCAGCAGCTTCGACAGCTACACTGAAGCTTTCTTT.

The chain is built from TRBV11-2 and TRBJ1-3, with a weak D call TRBD1 (5 bases). Germline V gene data show CDR1 as SGHAT and CDR2 as FQNNGV. Trimming stripped 2 bases from V and 0 bases from J, with 11 bases between. CDR3 length: 16 residues. The CDR3 region has the DNA TGTGCCAGCAGCTTATGGGGCGGGACCTCTGGAAACACCATATATTTT. This sequence encodes CASSLWGGTSGNTIYF. The whole variable domain, filled in from reference TRBV11-2 and TRBJ1-3, reads EAGVAQSPRYKIIEKRQSVAFWCNPISGHATLYWYQQILGQGPKLLIQFQNNGVVDDSQLPKDRFSAERLKGVDSTLKIQPAKLEDSAVYLCASSLWGGTSGNTIYFGEGSWLTVV.

The chain is built from TRBV19 and TRBJ1-5; D possibly corresponds to TRBD1 (6 bases). CDR1 LNHDA and CDR2 SQIVND come from the germline V gene (reference sequence). V was cut by 5 bases and J by 1 base, with 12 bases left in between. This CDR3 is built from 15 residues. The CDR3 DNA reads as TGTGCCAGTAGTCTGACAGGTATAAGCAATCAGCCCCAGCATTTT. Amino acids: CASSLTGISNQPQHF. The full variable domain, with the rest looked up from reference TRBV19 and TRBJ1-5, is DGGITQSPKYLFRKEGQNVTLSCEQNLNHDAMYWYRQDPGQGLRLIYYSQIVNDFQKGDIAEGYSVSREKKESFPLTVTSAQKNPTAFYLCASSLTGISNQPQHFGDGTRLSIL.

The chain combines TRBV30 with TRBJ2-5, with D perhaps assigned TRBD1 or TRBD2 (5 bases each). V gave up 5 bases and J gave up 0 bases, with 13 bases separating them. This CDR3 is built from 14 residues. The germline CDR1 and CDR2 sequences are GTSNPN and SVGIG (reference sequence). The CDR3 is CAWGGRGNQETQYF. CDR3 in DNA: TGTGCCTGGGGGGGAAGGGGCAACCAAGAGACCCAGTACTTC.

This chain joins TRBV20-1 and TRBJ1-2, with D tentatively TRBD1 (5 bases). CDR1 is DFQATT and CDR2 is SNEGSKA in the germline V gene (reference sequence). V was cut by 3 bases and J by 6 bases, with 8 bases left in between. The CDR3 is 11 amino acids. The chain's CDR3 is CSASAGHGYTF. CDR3 sequence (DNA): TGCAGTGCTAGCGCAGGGCATGGCTACACCTTC.

This chain joins TRBV6-5 and TRBJ1-1; 9 bases line up with TRBD1. The CDR3 covers 14 residues. Germline CDR1 and CDR2: MNHEY and SVGAGI. The V segment lost 6 bases and the J segment 1 base; nucleotides outside the gene matches: 3. The CDR3 DNA is TGTGCCAGCAGAACACAGGGGGCGAACACTGAAGCTTTCTTT. The encoded protein is CASRTQGANTEAFF.

V is TRBV30 and J is TRBJ2-5; perhaps TRBD2 as D (6 bases). V lost 5 bases to trimming and J lost 4 bases, with 17 bases between them. Germline V lookup: CDR1 GTSNPN, CDR2 SVGIG (reference sequence). This CDR3 region has 14 residues. The DNA for the CDR3 is TGTGCCTGGGGAGGGAAGGAGCCCTTAGAGACCCAGTACTTC. Amino acid sequence: CAWGGKEPLETQYF.

The chain's CDR3 is CASSPRTGLIFNYGYTF. The CDR3 DNA sequence: TGTGCCAGCAGCCCAAGGACAGGGTTAATATTTAACTATGGCTACACCTTC. This chain joins TRBV7-2 and TRBJ1-2, with 8 bases lining up with TRBD1. The CDR3 sequence is 17 residues long. J gave up 1 base and V 5 bases, and 12 bases lay outside the gene matches. Germline V gene sequence: CDR1 SGHTA, CDR2 FQGNSA. The full variable domain, its missing parts supplied by reference TRBV7-2 and TRBJ1-2, is GAGVSQSPSNKVTEKGKDVELRCDPISGHTALYWYRQSLGQGLEFLIYFQGNSAPDKSGLPSDRFSAERTGGSVSTLTIQRTQQEDSAVYLCASSPRTGLIFNYGYTFGSGTRLTVV.

The V and J genes are TRBV19 and TRBJ1-5; D call uncertain. The germline V gene has CDR1 LNHDA and CDR2 SQIVND (reference sequence). The V end lost 5 bases, the J end lost 5 bases, and 7 bases lay between the germline ends. CDR3 length equals 12 residues. CDR3 sequence (DNA): TGTGCCAGTAGTCTCTACGATCAGCCCCAGCATTTT. Amino acids: CASSLYDQPQHF. Supplemented by reference TRBV19 and TRBJ1-5, the full variable domain reads DGGITQSPKYLFRKEGQNVTLSCEQNLNHDAMYWYRQDPGQGLRLIYYSQIVNDFQKGDIAEGYSVSREKKESFPLTVTSAQKNPTAFYLCASSLYDQPQHFGDGTRLSIL.

The chain uses TRBV7-6 and TRBJ1-1, with D possibly TRBD1 on 5 matching bases. CDR3 length: 15 amino acids. With 5 bases removed from V and 5 bases from J, the gap between germline ends came to 18 bases. Germline lookup yields CDR1 SGHVS and CDR2 FNYEAQ. CDR3 nucleotides: TGTGCCAGCAGCCCCTCTGTGGGGACTGGGACTGAAGCTTTCTTT. Translating it yields CASSPSVGTGTEAFF. The full variable domain, with the rest looked up from reference TRBV7-6 and TRBJ1-1, is GAGVSQSPRYKVTKRGQDVALRCDPISGHVSLYWYRQALGQGPEFLTYFNYEAQQDKSGLPNDRFSAERPEGSISTLTIQRTEQRDSAMYRCASSPSVGTGTEAFFGQGTRLTVV.

The genes are TRBV29-1 and TRBJ1-3; no clear D. The CDR3 is 15 residues long. The V gene lost 5 bases and the J gene lost 0 bases, with 14 bases spanning the gap. CDR1 and CDR2 (germline): SQVTM, ANQGSEA. The CDR3 loop is CSVRSRMSSGNTIYF. CDR3 coding DNA: TGCAGCGTTCGGTCGCGCATGAGCTCTGGAAACACCATATATTTT. Full variable domain (outside the CDR3, taken from reference TRBV29-1 and TRBJ1-3): SAVISQKPSRDICQRGTSLTIQCQVDSQVTMMFWYRQQPGQSLTLIATANQGSEATYESGFVIDKFPISRPNLTFSTLTVSNMSPEDSSIYLCSVRSRMSSGNTIYFGEGSWLTVV.

The chain combines TRBV5-5 with TRBJ1-2, with 10 bases that match TRBD1. The ends lost 4 bases at V and 6 bases at J; junction bases unmatched: 9. The germline CDR1 and CDR2 sequences are SGHKS and YYEKEE (reference sequence). The CDR3 consists of 15 residues. CDR3 in amino acids: CASSVAGTGVDGYTF. CDR3 sequence (DNA): TGTGCCAGCAGCGTAGCCGGGACAGGGGTAGATGGCTACACCTTC.

The chain is built from TRBV6-6 and TRBJ2-7, with 8 bases identical to TRBD1. Per germline, CDR1 MNHNY and CDR2 SVGAGI (reference sequence). J lost 3 bases, V lost 1 base, and 2 bases had no gene match. This CDR3 spans 14 amino acids. CDR3 sequence (DNA): TGTGCCAGCAGTTACTTCGGACAGGGCTACGAGCAGTACTTC. Translation: CASSYFGQGYEQYF.

This chain links TRBV15 with TRBJ2-2, with 10 bases lining up with TRBD1. Germline V gene data show CDR1 as LNHNV and CDR2 as YYDKDF (reference sequence). The CDR3 covers 17 residues. V gave up 2 bases and J gave up 6 bases; unmatched junction bases: 9. CDR3 nucleotides: TGTGCCACCAGCAGACGAGCCCCCGGGACAGGGGCCGGGGAGCTGTTTTTT. Translating it yields CATSRRAPGTGAGELFF. Full variable domain (rest looked up from reference TRBV15 and TRBJ2-2): DAMVIQNPRYQVTQFGKPVTLSCSQTLNHNVMYWYQQKSSQAPKLLFHYYDKDFNNEADTPDNFQSRRPNTSFCFLDIRSPGLGDTAMYLCATSRRAPGTGAGELFFGEGSRLTVL.

A word on this clone: A read error may produce the germline difference seen at one junction end. V and J are TRBV4-1 and TRBJ1-2, with no clear D. The CDR3 contains 15 residues. CDR1 is MGHRA, CDR2 YSYEKL, per germline. The CDR3 nucleotides read TGCGCCAGCAGCCAAGATTGGCAGTACAACTCTGGCTACACCTTC. Its protein is CASSQDWQYNSGYTF.

V usage is TRBV28 and J usage is TRBJ1-1; D is ambiguous. The length of the CDR3 is 14 residues. V lost 5 bases and J 0 bases, leaving 10 bases between the germline ends. Germline CDR1 MDHEN, CDR2 SYDVKM. The CDR3, as DNA: TGTGCCAGCAGTCTAACGGACCTGAACACTGAAGCTTTCTTT. This gives the protein CASSLTDLNTEAFF.

This chain connects TRBV7-2 to TRBJ2-1, with TRBD2 matching 12 bases. Germline values: CDR1 SGHTA, CDR2 FQGNSA. With V trimmed by 5 bases and J by 4 bases, 9 bases remained unmatched. This CDR3 contains 17 residues. CDR3 nucleotide sequence: TGTGCCAGCAGCCTTGGACTAGCGGGATTACGGTACAATGAGCAGTTCTTC. Its translation is CASSLGLAGLRYNEQFF.

The gene calls are TRBV29-1 and TRBJ1-2, with D perhaps matching TRBD1 (5 bases). This CDR3 contains 12 residues. Germline CDR1 reads SQVTM; CDR2 reads ANQGSEA. Trimming took off 5 bases at V and 2 bases at J, with 9 bases between the two ends. The CDR3 DNA sequence: TGCAGCGTTTCCGGGACCAACTATGGCTACACCTTC. It codes for CSVSGTNYGYTF.

This clone was seen a handful of times. This rearrangement joins TRBV7-2 to TRBJ1-1; 8 bases line up with TRBD1. CDR1 SGHTA and CDR2 FQGNSA come from the germline V gene. The CDR3 runs to 14 residues. V was clipped by 4 bases and J by 5 bases; unmatched bases: 6. CDR3 sequence: CASSSQGVGTEAFF. DNA of the CDR3: TGTGCCAGCAGCTCACAGGGGGTTGGAACTGAAGCTTTCTTT.